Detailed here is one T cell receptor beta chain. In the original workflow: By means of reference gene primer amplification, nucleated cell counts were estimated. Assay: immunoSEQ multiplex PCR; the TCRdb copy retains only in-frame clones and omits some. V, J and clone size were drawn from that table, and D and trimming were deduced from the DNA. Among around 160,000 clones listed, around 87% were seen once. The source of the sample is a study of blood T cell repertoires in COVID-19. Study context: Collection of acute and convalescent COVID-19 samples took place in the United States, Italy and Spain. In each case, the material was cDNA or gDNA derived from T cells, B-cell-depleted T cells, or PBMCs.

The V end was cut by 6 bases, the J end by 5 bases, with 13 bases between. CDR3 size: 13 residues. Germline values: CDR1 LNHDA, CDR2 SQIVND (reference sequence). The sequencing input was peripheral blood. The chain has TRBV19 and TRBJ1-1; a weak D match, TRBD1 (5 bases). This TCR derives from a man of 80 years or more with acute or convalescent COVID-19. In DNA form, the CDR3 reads TGTGCCAGTAGCCGTATAGGGGTGACTGAAGCTTTCTTT. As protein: CASSRIGVTEAFF.